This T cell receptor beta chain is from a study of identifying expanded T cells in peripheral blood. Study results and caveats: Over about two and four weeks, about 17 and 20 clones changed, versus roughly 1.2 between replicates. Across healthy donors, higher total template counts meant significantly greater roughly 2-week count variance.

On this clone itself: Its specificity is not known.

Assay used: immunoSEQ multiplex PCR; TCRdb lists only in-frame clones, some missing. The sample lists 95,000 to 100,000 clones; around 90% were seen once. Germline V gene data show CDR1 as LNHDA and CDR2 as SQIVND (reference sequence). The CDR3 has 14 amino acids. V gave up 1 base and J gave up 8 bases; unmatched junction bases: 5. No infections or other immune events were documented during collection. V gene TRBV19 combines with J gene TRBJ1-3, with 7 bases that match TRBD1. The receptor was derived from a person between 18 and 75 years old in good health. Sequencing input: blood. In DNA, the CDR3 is TGTGCCAGTAGTATAGGAGGGGGCGTGGACACCATATATTTT. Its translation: CASSIGGGVDTIYF.